The 25 T cell receptor beta chains presented below share a single source sample, sequenced in a study of a mutant IDH1 vaccine in newly diagnosed glioma. The time point here: baseline, week 1 (first vaccination visit). Treatment defined: pre-vaccination baseline after standard-of-care therapy. Here immunoSEQ multiplex PCR was the method, and the copy in TCRdb shows in-frame clones only, minus some. The sample lists around 59,000 clones, approximately 92% occurring once. Sequenced here: PBMCs, sampled from a glioma patient treated with radiotherapy, temozolomide or both. Source of these receptors: a man in his forties or fifties with glioma.

The CDR3 protein is CASSLAGGAGEQYF. DNA of the CDR3: TGCGCCAGCAGCCTTGCGGGGGGCGCGGGGGAGCAGTACTTC. This chain links TRBV4-1 with TRBJ2-7; 8 nucleotides align to TRBD2. V trimming: 4 bases; J trimming: 7 bases; junction bases outside the gene matches: 9. Germline lookup yields CDR1 MGHRA and CDR2 YSYEKL. The CDR3 contains 14 residues.

The chain is built from TRBV6-5 and TRBJ1-1; TRBD1 is a possible D gene (5 bases). Per germline, CDR1 MNHEY and CDR2 SVGAGI. This CDR3 spans 13 amino acids. V lost 7 bases and J 10 bases, leaving 19 bases between the germline ends. CDR3 sequence reads: CASIRNEGLAAFF. The CDR3 bases are TGTGCCAGCATCCGAAACGAGGGGCTTGCAGCTTTCTTT.

This chain connects TRBV27 to TRBJ2-7, with TRBD1 matching 11 bases. V was clipped by 5 bases and J by 4 bases; unmatched bases: 7. This CDR3 comprises 15 residues. Germline V gives CDR1 MNHEY, CDR2 SMNVEV (reference sequence). The CDR3 region has the DNA TGTGCCAGCAGTCCTCGGACAGGGGGCCTTTACGAGCAGTACTTC. It is translated as CASSPRTGGLYEQYF.

As regards this clone: In the same sample, other DNA sequences code for this CDR3. The J gene is TRBJ2-3, the V gene TRBV5-4, with D unclear. Germline loops: CDR1 SGHNT, CDR2 YYREEE (reference sequence). This CDR3 spans 13 amino acids. Trimming took off 0 bases at V and 4 bases at J, with 6 bases between the two ends. CDR3 amino acids: CASSLAAADTQYF. DNA of the CDR3: TGTGCCAGCAGCTTGGCCGCGGCAGATACGCAGTATTTT.

The chain is built from TRBV11-2 and TRBJ1-6, with a weak D call TRBD1 (6 bases). Trimming stripped 0 bases from V and 0 bases from J, with 15 bases between. CDR1 is SGHAT, CDR2 FQNNGV, per germline. The CDR3 is 19 residues long. The CDR3 bases are TGTGCCAGCAGCTTAGAGGTGGGGGGGGCCCCCTCCTATAATTCACCCCTCCACTTT. Translating gives CASSLEVGGAPSYNSPLHF.

The V and J genes are TRBV18 and TRBJ2-3, with TRBD1 matching over 7 bases. The J segment lost 0 bases and the V segment lost 3 bases, leaving 3 bases of the junction unmatched. Germline V CDR1 and CDR2: KGHSH, LQKENI. The CDR3 totals 15 residues. The CDR3 DNA is TGTGCCAGCTCACCCTCGACAGGGAGCACAGATACGCAGTATTTT. Amino acid sequence: CASSPSTGSTDTQYF.

V and J are TRBV19 and TRBJ1-1, with 10 nucleotides matching TRBD1. Germline CDR1 is LNHDA and CDR2 is SQIVND (reference sequence). The CDR3 is 16 amino acids. V lost 8 bases to trimming and J lost 0 bases; unmatched junction nucleotides: 9. CDR3 nucleotide sequence: TGTGCCAGTGCAAGACAGGGGGCTGTGATGAACACTGAAGCTTTCTTT. It encodes CASARQGAVMNTEAFF.

This sequence joins TRBV2 and TRBJ1-2; the D gene is possibly TRBD1 (5 bases). Germline lookup yields CDR1 SNHLY and CDR2 FYNNEI. Trimming removed 4 bases from V and 2 bases from J, with 11 bases in between. This CDR3 spans 14 amino acids. The CDR3 region is CASSATASNYGYTF. CDR3 in DNA: TGTGCCAGCAGTGCGACAGCATCCAACTATGGCTACACCTTC.

V usage is TRBV5-4 and J usage is TRBJ2-7; 11 bases are shared with TRBD1. The junction had 7 bases not matched to a gene; V was cut back by 5 bases and J by 3 bases. Looked up from germline, CDR1 is SGHNT and CDR2 is YYREEE (reference sequence). The CDR3 sequence is 15 residues long. The CDR3 region has the DNA TGTGCCAGCAGACAAGGGGGGACAGGGGGCTACGAGCAGTACTTC. It specifies CASRQGGTGGYEQYF.

The chain uses TRBV9 and TRBJ1-4, with D possibly TRBD1 on 6 matching bases. The CDR3 length is 15 residues. CDR1 is SGDLS and CDR2 is YYNGEE in the germline V gene. V dropped 3 bases and J dropped 3 bases, with 12 bases sitting between them. In nucleotides, the CDR3 is TGTGCCAGCAGCGCCCGGACAGTGTCTAATGAAAAACTGTTTTTT. It encodes CASSARTVSNEKLFF.

The chain is built from TRBV27 and TRBJ1-4, with no clear D. CDR3 size: 16 residues. Germline V gene lookup returns CDR1 MNHEY and CDR2 SMNVEV (reference sequence). Trimming took 0 bases from V and 4 from J, leaving 12 bases between them. The CDR3 DNA is TGTGCCAGCAGTTTATCCCAGGAGGTTCGTAATGAAAAACTGTTTTTT. The encoded protein is CASSLSQEVRNEKLFF.

CDR3 region: CASRMTSGRTDTQYF. The DNA of the CDR3 is TGTGCCAGCCGTATGACTAGCGGACGCACAGATACGCAGTATTTT. The chain joins TRBV7-9 to TRBJ2-3, with TRBD2 matching 9 bases. The trim removed 8 bases at V and 1 base at J, leaving 7 bases unmatched. CDR1 and CDR2 from the germline V gene are SEHNR and FQNEAQ (reference sequence). The CDR3 contains 15 residues. Together with reference TRBV7-9 and TRBJ2-3, the CDR3 gives the full variable domain: DTGVSQNPRHKITKRGQNVTFRCDPISEHNRLYWYRQTLGQGPEFLTYFQNEAQLEKSRLLSDRFSAERPKGSFSTLEIQRTEQGDSAMYLCASRMTSGRTDTQYFGPGTRLTVL.

The chain carries TRBV7-2 and TRBJ2-4; D remains ambiguous. V lost 2 bases and J 12 bases, leaving 14 bases between the germline ends. The CDR3 covers 13 residues. Germline V gene lookup returns CDR1 SGHTA and CDR2 FQGNSA. CDR3 amino acids: CASSLQEEWTQYF. The CDR3 coding sequence is TGTGCCAGCAGCTTACAGGAAGAATGGACTCAGTACTTC.

CDR3 residues: CASSDRISPVGETQYF. CDR3 DNA: TGTGCCAGCAGTGACAGAATCTCCCCTGTTGGAGAGACCCAGTACTTC. The chain recombines TRBV25-1 with TRBJ2-5; D unclear. The CDR3 runs 16 residues. V gave up 3 bases and J gave up 4 bases, with 18 bases separating them. CDR1 is MGHDK, CDR2 SYGVNS, per germline.

The chain couples TRBV2 to TRBJ2-2; 12 nucleotides align to TRBD2. This CDR3 contains 19 residues. V lost 6 bases and J lost 3; bases outside the gene matches: 14. From germline, CDR1 is SNHLY and CDR2 FYNNEI. CDR3 region: CASRSRLFTSGRYTGELFF. The CDR3 DNA is TGTGCCAGCAGATCTAGATTGTTCACTAGCGGGAGGTACACCGGGGAGCTGTTTTTT.

This chain connects TRBV28 to TRBJ2-5, with TRBD1 identical over 9 bases. V shed 8 bases and J 4 bases; nucleotides not matched to a gene: 11. Germline CDR1 and CDR2: MDHEN and SYDVKM. The CDR3 has 15 residues. CDR3 region: CASREPGQGRETQYF. In DNA, the CDR3 is TGTGCCAGCCGGGAGCCGGGACAGGGAAGAGAGACCCAGTACTTC.

The genes are TRBV7-9 and TRBJ2-5; D may be TRBD1 (5 bases). CDR3 length: 12 amino acids. Germline CDR1 is SEHNR and CDR2 is FQNEAQ (reference sequence). V was trimmed by 4 bases and J by 5 bases, leaving 8 bases between them. CDR3 loop: CASSSYRETQYF. CDR3 bases: TGTGCCAGCAGCTCTTACAGGGAGACCCAGTACTTC.

V and J are TRBV29-1 and TRBJ2-3; D is possibly TRBD2 (5 bases). The CDR3 has 14 amino acids. Germline CDR1 and CDR2: SQVTM and ANQGSEA. V was trimmed by 8 bases and J by 0 bases, leaving 15 bases between them. As DNA, the CDR3 is TGCAGCTTTCGGCTACGGAGGAGCACAGATACGCAGTATTTT. Amino acids: CSFRLRRSTDTQYF.

The V call is TRBV10-2, the J call TRBJ1-1; 10 bases are shared with TRBD1. Germline CDR1 reads WSHSY; CDR2 reads SAAADI. The ends lost 7 bases at V and 7 bases at J; junction bases unmatched: 6. The CDR3 is made up of 13 amino acids. This CDR3 is CASISTGGFEAFF. In DNA, the CDR3 is TGCGCCAGCATTTCGACAGGGGGCTTTGAAGCTTTCTTT.

The chain combines TRBV6-6 with TRBJ1-5; D unresolved. Germline V gives CDR1 MNHNY, CDR2 SVGAGI (reference sequence). The germline V and J ends were trimmed by 2 bases and 9 bases, with 20 bases remaining between them. This CDR3 is 16 amino acids long. This CDR3 reads CASSYRGPAAKGPQHF. Written as DNA, the CDR3 is TGTGCCAGCAGTTACAGAGGGCCGGCGGCTAAAGGGCCCCAGCATTTT.

The chain couples TRBV6-4 to TRBJ2-3; 7 bases fit TRBD2. Germline CDR1 and CDR2: MRHNA and SNTAGT. J was trimmed by 5 bases and V by 7 bases; bases with no gene match: 12. The CDR3 totals 15 residues. CDR3 loop: CASTPSGLEVDTQYF. CDR3 nucleotide sequence: TGTGCCAGCACCCCTAGCGGTCTGGAGGTAGATACGCAGTATTTT.

The chain is built from TRBV4-2 and TRBJ2-1; 12 bases agree with TRBD2. The CDR3 covers 16 residues. J lost 9 bases, V lost 4 bases, and 10 bases had no gene match. Germline-derived CDR1 and CDR2 are LGHNA and YNFKEQ. CDR3 nucleotide sequence: TGTGCCAGCAGCCCCGCGACTAGCGGGAGTTCTGGTGAGCAGTTCTTC. This codes for CASSPATSGSSGEQFF.

This chain uses TRBV6-1 with TRBJ1-5, with a weak D call TRBD1 (5 bases). The V gene lost 7 bases and the J gene lost 3 bases, with 16 bases spanning the gap. There are 15 residues in the CDR3. Germline V lookup: CDR1 MNHNS, CDR2 SASEGT. CDR3 in amino acids: CASTLWQGPNQPQHF. The CDR3, as DNA: TGTGCCAGCACCCTCTGGCAGGGCCCCAATCAGCCCCAGCATTTT.

This chain joins TRBV29-1 and TRBJ2-3; perhaps TRBD1 as D (6 bases). Per germline, CDR1 SQVTM and CDR2 ANQGSEA. Trimming removed 5 bases at V and 3 bases at J, with 12 bases between. CDR3 length: 13 amino acids. CDR3: CSVSRGRTDTQYF. CDR3 in DNA: TGCAGCGTTTCCAGGGGACGGACAGATACGCAGTATTTT.

V usage is TRBV6-5 and J usage is TRBJ2-2, with D unclear. Per germline, CDR1 MNHEY and CDR2 SVGAGI. V gave up 5 bases and J gave up 7 bases, with 11 bases separating them. CDR3 length: 13 residues. The CDR3 DNA sequence: TGTGCCAGCAGTCCGTCATGGAACGGGGAGCTGTTTTTT. Encoded protein: CASSPSWNGELFF.